The clone carrying this T cell receptor beta chain was seen only a few times. PCR involved 60 Vbeta and 13 Jbeta primers. Method: immunoSEQ multiplex PCR; TCRdb's copy keeps in-frame clones and lacks some. The data hold 220,000 or so clones, with approximately 78% observed a single time. The source of the sample is a study of cytomegalovirus exposure and HLA in healthy donors. With V trimmed by 4 bases and J by 5 bases, 4 bases remained unmatched. CDR3 length equals 12 residues. In germline, CDR1 is SQVTM, CDR2 ANQGSEA. The TCR comes from a woman aged 35 to 49 in good health and CMV-seronegative. The sequencing input was PBMCs. The chain joins TRBV29-1 to TRBJ1-2; TRBD1 aligns across 7 bases. The CDR3 here is CSVVTDRYGYTF. CDR3 coding DNA: TGCAGCGTTGTGACGGACAGGTATGGCTACACCTTC. The entire variable domain, with the rest obtained from reference TRBV29-1 and TRBJ1-2, is as follows: SAVISQKPSRDICQRGTSLTIQCQVDSQVTMMFWYRQQPGQSLTLIATANQGSEATYESGFVIDKFPISRPNLTFSTLTVSNMSPEDSSIYLCSVVTDRYGYTFGSGTRLTVV.